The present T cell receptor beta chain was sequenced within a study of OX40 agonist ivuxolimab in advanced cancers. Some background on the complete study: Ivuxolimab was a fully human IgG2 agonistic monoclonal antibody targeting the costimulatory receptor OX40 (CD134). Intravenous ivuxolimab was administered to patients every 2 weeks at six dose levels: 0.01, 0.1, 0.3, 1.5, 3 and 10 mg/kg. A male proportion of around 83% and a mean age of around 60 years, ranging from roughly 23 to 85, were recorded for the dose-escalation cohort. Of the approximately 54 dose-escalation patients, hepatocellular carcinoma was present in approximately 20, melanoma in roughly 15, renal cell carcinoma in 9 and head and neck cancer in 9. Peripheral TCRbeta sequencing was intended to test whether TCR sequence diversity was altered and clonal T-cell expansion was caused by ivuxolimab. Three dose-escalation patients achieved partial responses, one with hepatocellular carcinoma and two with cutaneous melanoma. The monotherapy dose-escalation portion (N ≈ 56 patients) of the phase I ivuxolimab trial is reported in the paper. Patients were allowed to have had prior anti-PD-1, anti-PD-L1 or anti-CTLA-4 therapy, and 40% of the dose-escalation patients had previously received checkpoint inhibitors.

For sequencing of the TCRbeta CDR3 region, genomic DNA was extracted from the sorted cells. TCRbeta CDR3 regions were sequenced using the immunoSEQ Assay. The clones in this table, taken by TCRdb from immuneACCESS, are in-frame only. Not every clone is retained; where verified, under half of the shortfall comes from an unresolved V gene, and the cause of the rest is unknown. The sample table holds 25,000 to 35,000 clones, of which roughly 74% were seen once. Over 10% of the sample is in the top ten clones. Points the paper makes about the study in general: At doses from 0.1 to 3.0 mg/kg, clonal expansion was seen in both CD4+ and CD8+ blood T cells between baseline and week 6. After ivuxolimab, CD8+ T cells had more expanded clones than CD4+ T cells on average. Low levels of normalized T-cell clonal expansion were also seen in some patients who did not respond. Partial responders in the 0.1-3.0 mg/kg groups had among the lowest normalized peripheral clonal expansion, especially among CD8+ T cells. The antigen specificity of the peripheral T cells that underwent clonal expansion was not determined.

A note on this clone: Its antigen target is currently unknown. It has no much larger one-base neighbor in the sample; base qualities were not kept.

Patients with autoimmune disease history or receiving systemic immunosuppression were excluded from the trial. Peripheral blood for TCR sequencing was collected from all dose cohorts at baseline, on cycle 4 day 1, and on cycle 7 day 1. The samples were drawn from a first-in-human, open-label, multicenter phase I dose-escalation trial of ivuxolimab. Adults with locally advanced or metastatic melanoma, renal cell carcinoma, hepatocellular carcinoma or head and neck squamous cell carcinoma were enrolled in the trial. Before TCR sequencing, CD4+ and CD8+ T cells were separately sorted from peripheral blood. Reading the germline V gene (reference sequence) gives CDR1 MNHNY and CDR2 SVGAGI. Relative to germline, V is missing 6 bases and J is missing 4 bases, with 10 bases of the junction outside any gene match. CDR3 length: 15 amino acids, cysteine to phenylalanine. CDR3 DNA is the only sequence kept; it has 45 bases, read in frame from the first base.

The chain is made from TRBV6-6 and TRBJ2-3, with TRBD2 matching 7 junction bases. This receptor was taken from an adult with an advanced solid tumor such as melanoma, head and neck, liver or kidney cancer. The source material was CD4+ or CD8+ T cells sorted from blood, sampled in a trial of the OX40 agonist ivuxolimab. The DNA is TGTGCCAGCAGAAAAGCGGGGCTCGCCGCAGATACGCAGTATTTT. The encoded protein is CASRKAGLAADTQYF.